These 26 T cell receptor beta chains came from one sample sequenced in a study of blood T cell repertoires in COVID-19. Profiling relied on immunoSEQ multiplex PCR, and the TCRdb table lists in-frame clones only, not all of them. The profile shows some 250,000 clones, over 70% of them singletons. The specimen sequenced was peripheral blood. The receptors derive from a woman older than 75 with acute or convalescent COVID-19.

The chain links TRBV5-1 to TRBJ2-3, with 9 bases aligning to TRBD2. Germline V gene data show CDR1 as SGHRS and CDR2 as YFSETQ. The CDR3 runs 16 residues. Trimming cost V 2 bases and J 7 bases; bases outside gene matches: 11. CDR3 sequence reads: CASSLQREAARYTQYF. CDR3 nucleotide sequence: TGCGCCAGCAGCTTACAGCGGGAGGCCGCACGTTATACGCAGTATTTT.

The CDR3 coding sequence is TGTGCCAGTACCCGCTTATTTCGCGGGCAGGGGTCCACAGATACGCAGTATTTT. Translated: CASTRLFRGQGSTDTQYF. This chain connects TRBV19 to TRBJ2-3, with D perhaps TRBD1 (6 bases). There are 18 residues in the CDR3. In germline, CDR1 is LNHDA, CDR2 SQIVND (reference sequence). The V end was cut by 7 bases, the J end by 2 bases, with 25 bases between.

The V gene is TRBV7-2, the J gene TRBJ2-1, with a tentative D call TRBD2 (5 bases). V gave up 2 bases and J gave up 8 bases, with 10 bases separating them. CDR3 size: 13 residues. Germline lookup yields CDR1 SGHTA and CDR2 FQGNSA. This CDR3 is CASSLIARDEQFF. Written as DNA, the CDR3 is TGTGCCAGCAGCTTAATAGCGCGGGATGAGCAGTTCTTC.

The rearrangement joins TRBV15 to TRBJ2-1; D remains unclear. CDR1 LNHNV and CDR2 YYDKDF come from the germline V gene (reference sequence). Trimming removed 3 bases at V and 9 bases at J, with 9 bases between. The CDR3 consists of 12 residues. The CDR3 DNA follows: TGTGCCACCAGCAGGATGTCGGTTGAGCAGTTCTTC. It codes for CATSRMSVEQFF.

V and J are TRBV24-1 and TRBJ1-5; D unclear. CDR3 length equals 14 residues. CDR1 and CDR2 from the germline V gene are KGHDR and SFDVKD. V shed 3 bases and J shed 7 bases, with 12 bases lying between them. In DNA, the CDR3 is TGTGCCACCAGTGATGGAGGGCAGGAACAGCCCCAGCATTTT. Its translation: CATSDGGQEQPQHF.

The chain joins TRBV5-5 to TRBJ1-4; 8 positions match TRBD1. CDR1 is SGHKS, CDR2 YYEKEE, per germline (reference sequence). Trimming took 4 bases from V and 8 from J; bases not matched to a gene: 7. The CDR3 loop spans 14 amino acids. In DNA, the CDR3 is TGTGCCAGCAGCCATGGGACAGGTCAGGAAAAACTGTTTTTT. This translates into CASSHGTGQEKLFF.

The chain joins TRBV3-1 (or the pseudogene TRBV3-2) to TRBJ2-7, with 9 bases fitting TRBD1. The germline V gene encodes CDR1 LGHDT and CDR2 YNNKEL (reference sequence). With 0 bases clipped from V and 5 bases from J, the junction kept 5 bases outside the gene matches. This CDR3 has 15 amino acids. The CDR3 bases are TGTGCCAGCAGCCAAGATGGGGACAGGGTAAACGAGCAGTACTTC. Translated, it gives CASSQDGDRVNEQYF.

The chain combines TRBV18 with TRBJ1-2, with TRBD1 matching 7 bases. Germline V CDR1 and CDR2: KGHSH, LQKENI. The V and J ends lost 5 bases and 2 bases, in that order; junction bases with no gene match: 5. This CDR3 spans 14 amino acids. The CDR3 DNA sequence: TGTGCCAGCTCATTGGACAGGAACAACTATGGCTACACCTTC. Amino acid sequence: CASSLDRNNYGYTF.

This sequence joins TRBV6-5 and TRBJ1-3; no reliable D call. Deletions cut 4 bases from V and 0 bases from J, with 7 bases between. The germline CDR1 and CDR2 sequences are MNHEY and SVGAGI. The CDR3 extends over 14 amino acids. The CDR3 bases are TGTGCCAGCAGTTTACAGAGCTCTGGAAACACCATATATTTT. Translation gives CASSLQSSGNTIYF.

The genes are TRBV10-3 and TRBJ2-5; 7 nucleotides agree with TRBD2. The germline gives CDR1 ENHRY, CDR2 SYGVKD. CDR3 size: 14 residues. Germline trimming cut 4 bases from V and 0 bases from J; bases unmatched to any gene: 2. The CDR3 loop is CAISAGGNQETQYF. CDR3 DNA: TGTGCCATCAGTGCCGGGGGGAACCAAGAGACCCAGTACTTC.

The chain couples TRBV7-7 to TRBJ2-5; D might be TRBD2 (6 bases). CDR1 and CDR2 from the germline V gene are SSHAT and FNYEAQ (reference sequence). V lost 1 base and J 4 bases, leaving 16 bases between the germline ends. The CDR3 is 16 amino acids. The CDR3 here is CASSLGRLVFSETQYF. The CDR3 nucleotides are TGTGCCAGCAGCTTAGGACGACTAGTTTTCTCAGAGACCCAGTACTTC. The variable domain in full, with the rest retrieved from reference TRBV7-7 and TRBJ2-5, is GAGVSQSPRYKVTKRGQDVTLRCDPISSHATLYWYQQALGQGPEFLTYFNYEAQPDKSGLPSDRFSAERPEGSISTLTIQRTEQRDSAMYRCASSLGRLVFSETQYFGPGTRLLVL.

This chain joins TRBV6-1 and TRBJ2-1, with 9 bases identical to TRBD2. V lost 0 bases to trimming and J lost 3 bases; unmatched junction nucleotides: 6. In germline, CDR1 is MNHNS, CDR2 SASEGT. CDR3 length: 17 amino acids. This CDR3 is CASSEAERGVIYNEQFF. The DNA of the CDR3 is TGTGCCAGCAGTGAAGCTGAGCGGGGGGTCATCTACAATGAGCAGTTCTTC.

This clone is a singleton in its sample. The CDR3 sequence is CASSLRQYGYTF. The CDR3 nucleotides are TGTGCCAGCAGCCTTCGTCAGTATGGCTACACCTTC. The genes are TRBV7-2 and TRBJ1-2; D gene uncertain. CDR1 and CDR2 from the germline V gene are SGHTA and FQGNSA. The V end was cut by 5 bases, the J end by 5 bases, with 9 bases between. The CDR3 consists of 12 residues.

The J gene is TRBJ2-5, the V gene TRBV7-2, with a tentative D call TRBD1 (6 bases). Trimming took 3 bases from V and 5 from J, leaving 19 bases between them. The germline V gene encodes CDR1 SGHTA and CDR2 FQGNSA. The CDR3 totals 16 residues. This chain's CDR3 is CASSFSGARGQETQYF. The CDR3 DNA sequence: TGTGCCAGCAGCTTCTCCGGCGCCAGGGGTCAGGAGACCCAGTACTTC.

This chain uses TRBV4-1 with TRBJ1-3; no clear D gene. CDR3 length: 17 residues. Per the germline V gene, CDR1 is MGHRA and CDR2 is YSYEKL. Between the trimmed V and J ends, which lost 4 bases and 3 bases, there was a span of 19 bases. The CDR3 DNA reads as TGCGCCAGCAGCCCATTGGTGGGTACGGACTTTGGAAACACCATATATTTT. It specifies CASSPLVGTDFGNTIYF.

This sequence joins TRBV18 and TRBJ1-6; 12 bases line up with TRBD1. The CDR3 loop spans 15 amino acids. Trimming cost V 2 bases and J 10 bases; bases outside gene matches: 3. The germline CDR1 and CDR2 sequences are KGHSH and LQKENI. The CDR3 DNA sequence: TGTGCCAGCTCACCAGGGACAGGGGGCCGGTCACCCCTCCACTTT. This gives the protein CASSPGTGGRSPLHF.

The V call is TRBV12-3 or TRBV12-4, the J call TRBJ2-5; D is ambiguous. The V end lost 8 bases, the J end lost 1 base, and 11 bases lay between the germline ends. The CDR3 has 13 amino acids. The chain's CDR3 is CASGWAFQETQYF. The CDR3 nucleotides read TGTGCCAGCGGATGGGCCTTCCAAGAGACCCAGTACTTC.

The CDR3, as DNA: TGTGCCAGCAGTCAGGACAGGGTGAGGCCCTACGAGCAGTACTTC. It is translated as CASSQDRVRPYEQYF. J is TRBJ2-7 and V is TRBV2, with 8 positions matching TRBD1. V gave up 5 bases and J gave up 2 bases; unmatched junction bases: 8. The CDR3 contains 15 residues. CDR1 is SNHLY and CDR2 is FYNNEI in the germline V gene.

V is TRBV3-1 (or the pseudogene TRBV3-2) and J is TRBJ1-1, with TRBD1 matching 9 bases. The ends lost 2 bases at V and 5 bases at J; junction bases unmatched: 9. Germline assignment: CDR1 LGHDT and CDR2 YNNKEL (reference sequence). This CDR3 has 16 amino acids. The CDR3 bases are TGTGCCAGCAGCCAACAACATACAGGGGGCGAGACTGAAGCTTTCTTT. It translates to CASSQQHTGGETEAFF.

This clone was picked up a small number of times. This chain connects TRBV30 to TRBJ1-2; D gene ambiguous. The germline V and J ends were trimmed by 2 bases and 4 bases, with 8 bases remaining between them. Germline V gene lookup returns CDR1 GTSNPN and CDR2 SVGIG (reference sequence). The CDR3 has 12 amino acids. For the CDR3, the DNA is TGTGCCTGGAGTACAGATATCTATGGCTACACCTTC. Its translation is CAWSTDIYGYTF.

This clone was recorded only once. V is TRBV7-2 and J is TRBJ2-5; a weak D match, TRBD2 (6 bases). The germline V gene has CDR1 SGHTA and CDR2 FQGNSA. This CDR3 is built from 13 residues. The ends were cut back, 5 bases at V and 1 base at J, with 8 bases in the middle. The CDR3 spells CASSLGLQETQYF. The CDR3 DNA reads as TGTGCCAGCAGCCTGGGACTCCAAGAGACCCAGTACTTC.

The V call is TRBV19, the J call TRBJ2-7; D is perhaps TRBD1 (6 bases). The length of the CDR3 is 16 residues. Trimming took 1 base from V and 5 from J, leaving 18 bases between them. Germline-derived CDR1 and CDR2 are LNHDA and SQIVND (reference sequence). This chain's CDR3 is CASSIAGPGVGHEQYF. CDR3 coding DNA: TGTGCCAGTAGTATAGCGGGCCCAGGGGTAGGGCACGAGCAGTACTTC.

This chain uses TRBV5-1 with TRBJ2-3, with D possibly matching TRBD2 (6 bases). From germline, CDR1 is SGHRS and CDR2 YFSETQ. V was pared by 4 bases and J by 2 bases, with 17 bases between. The CDR3 covers 16 residues. CDR3 sequence: CASSPEGRQNTDTQYF. The DNA of the CDR3 is TGCGCCAGCAGCCCGGAGGGACGGCAGAACACAGATACGCAGTATTTT.

The V and J genes are TRBV5-1 and TRBJ1-5; D is possibly TRBD1 (5 bases). Trimming removed 5 bases at V and 2 bases at J, with 14 bases between. The CDR3 is made up of 15 amino acids. Germline CDR1 is SGHRS and CDR2 is YFSETQ. CDR3 amino acids: CASRSGVGGNQPQHF. As DNA, the CDR3 is TGCGCCAGCAGGAGCGGGGTGGGGGGCAATCAGCCCCAGCATTTT.

The chain uses TRBV11-3 and TRBJ1-1; no clear D gene. Trimming stripped 5 bases from V and 3 bases from J, with 7 bases between. Germline-derived CDR1 and CDR2 are SGHNT and YENEEA. This CDR3 comprises 12 residues. The DNA for the CDR3 is TGTGCCAGCAGCCAGAGGGACACTGAAGCTTTCTTT. Protein sequence: CASSQRDTEAFF.

The count of this clone is one. The chain employs TRBV11-3 and TRBJ2-2, with D maybe TRBD2 (6 bases). Germline V gene lookup returns CDR1 SGHNT and CDR2 YENEEA. This CDR3 spans 15 amino acids. Trimming removed 1 base from V and 3 bases from J, with 9 bases in between. Here the CDR3 DNA reads TGTGCCAGCAGCTTAGGCGGGACCGACACCGGGGAGCTGTTTTTT. Translated, it gives CASSLGGTDTGELFF.